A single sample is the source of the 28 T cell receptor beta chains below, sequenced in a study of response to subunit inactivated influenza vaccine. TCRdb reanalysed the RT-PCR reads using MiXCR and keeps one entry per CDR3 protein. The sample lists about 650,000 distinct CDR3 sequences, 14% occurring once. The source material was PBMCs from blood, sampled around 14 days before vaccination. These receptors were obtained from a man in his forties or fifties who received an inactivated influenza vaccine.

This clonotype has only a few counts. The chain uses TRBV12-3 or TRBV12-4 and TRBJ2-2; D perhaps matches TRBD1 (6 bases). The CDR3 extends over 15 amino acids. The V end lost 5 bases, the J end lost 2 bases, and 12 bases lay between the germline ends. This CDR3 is CASSDGQINTGELFF. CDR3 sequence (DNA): TGTGCCAGCAGTGACGGACAGATTAACACCGGGGAGCTGTTTTTT.

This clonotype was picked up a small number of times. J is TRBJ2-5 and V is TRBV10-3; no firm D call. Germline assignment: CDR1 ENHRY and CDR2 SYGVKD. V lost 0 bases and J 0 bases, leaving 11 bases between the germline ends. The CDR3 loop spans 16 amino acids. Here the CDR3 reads CAISESTFGNQETQYF. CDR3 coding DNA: TGTGCCATCAGTGAGTCGACTTTCGGTAACCAAGAGACCCAGTACTTC.

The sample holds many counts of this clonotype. The CDR3 loop reads CASSRDPGNTIYF. The CDR3 DNA reads TGCGCCAGCAGCCGCGACCCTGGAAACACCATATATTTT. This chain links TRBV4-3 with TRBJ1-3; D uncertain. CDR3 length: 13 residues. V dropped 4 bases and J dropped 2 bases, with 6 bases sitting between them. Germline-derived CDR1 and CDR2 are LGHNA and YSLEER.

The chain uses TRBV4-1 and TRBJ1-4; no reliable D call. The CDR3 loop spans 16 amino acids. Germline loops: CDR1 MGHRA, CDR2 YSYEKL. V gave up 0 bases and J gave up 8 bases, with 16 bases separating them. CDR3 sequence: CASSQDHRGSGEKLFF. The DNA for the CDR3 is TGCGCCAGCAGCCAAGATCACCGGGGATCTGGCGAAAAACTGTTTTTT.

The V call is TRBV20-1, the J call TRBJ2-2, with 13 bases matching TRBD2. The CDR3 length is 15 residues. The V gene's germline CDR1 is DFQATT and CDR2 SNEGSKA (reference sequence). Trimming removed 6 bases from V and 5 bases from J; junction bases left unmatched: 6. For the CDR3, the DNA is TGCAGTGCGAGGACTAGCGGGAGAGGTACCGGGGAGCTGTTTTTT. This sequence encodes CSARTSGRGTGELFF.

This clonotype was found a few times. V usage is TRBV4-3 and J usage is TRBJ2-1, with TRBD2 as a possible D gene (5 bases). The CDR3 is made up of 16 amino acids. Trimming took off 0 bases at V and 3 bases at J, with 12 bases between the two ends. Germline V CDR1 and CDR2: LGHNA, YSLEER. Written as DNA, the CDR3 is TGCGCCAGCAGCCAAGATCCAGGACTGTTCTACAATGAGCAGTTCTTC. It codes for CASSQDPGLFYNEQFF.

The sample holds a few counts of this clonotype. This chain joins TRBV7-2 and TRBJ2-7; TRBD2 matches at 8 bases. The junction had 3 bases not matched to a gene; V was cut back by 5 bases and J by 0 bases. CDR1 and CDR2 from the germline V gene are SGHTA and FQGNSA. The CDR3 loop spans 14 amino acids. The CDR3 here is CASSPSGYSYEQYF. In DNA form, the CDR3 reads TGTGCCAGCAGCCCTAGCGGGTACTCCTACGAGCAGTACTTC.

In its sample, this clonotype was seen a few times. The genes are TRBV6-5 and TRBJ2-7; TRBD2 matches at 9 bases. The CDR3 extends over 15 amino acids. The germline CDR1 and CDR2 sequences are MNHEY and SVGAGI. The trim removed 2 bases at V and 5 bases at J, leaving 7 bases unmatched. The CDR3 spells CASSYGLAGEDEQYF. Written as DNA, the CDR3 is TGTGCCAGCAGTTACGGCTTAGCGGGAGAAGACGAGCAGTACTTC.

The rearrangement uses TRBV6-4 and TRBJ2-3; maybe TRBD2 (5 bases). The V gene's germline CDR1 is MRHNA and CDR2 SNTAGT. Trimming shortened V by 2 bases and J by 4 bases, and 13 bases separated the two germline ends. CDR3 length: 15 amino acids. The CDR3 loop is CASSDEAEGPDTQYF. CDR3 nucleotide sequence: TGTGCCAGCAGTGACGAGGCTGAGGGCCCAGATACGCAGTATTTT.

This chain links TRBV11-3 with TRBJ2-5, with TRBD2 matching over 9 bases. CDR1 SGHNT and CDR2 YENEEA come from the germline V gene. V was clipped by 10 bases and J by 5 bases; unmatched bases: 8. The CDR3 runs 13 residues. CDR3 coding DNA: TGTGCCACCCAAACGGGACTAGCCGAGACCCAGTACTTC. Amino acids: CATQTGLAETQYF.

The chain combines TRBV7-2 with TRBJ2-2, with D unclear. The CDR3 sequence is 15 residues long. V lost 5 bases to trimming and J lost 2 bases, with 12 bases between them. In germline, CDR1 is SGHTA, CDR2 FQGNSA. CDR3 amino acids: CASSLQAPNTGELFF. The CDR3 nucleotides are TGTGCCAGCAGCCTTCAAGCCCCAAACACCGGGGAGCTGTTTTTT.

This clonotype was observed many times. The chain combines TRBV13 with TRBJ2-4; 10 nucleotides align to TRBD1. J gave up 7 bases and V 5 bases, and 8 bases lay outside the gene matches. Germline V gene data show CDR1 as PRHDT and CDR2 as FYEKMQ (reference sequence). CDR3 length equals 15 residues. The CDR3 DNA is TGTGCCAGCAGCAAACTCGGGACAGGGGTGAACATTCAGTACTTC. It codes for CASSKLGTGVNIQYF.

The CDR3 bases are TGTGCCAGCAGCTTAGTGCCCCACTTTTTCTACGAGCAGTACTTC. Residues: CASSLVPHFFYEQYF. This chain joins TRBV7-2 and TRBJ2-7, with D hard to call. Germline lookup yields CDR1 SGHTA and CDR2 FQGNSA. This CDR3 region has 15 residues. V was pared by 1 base and J by 3 bases, with 13 bases between.

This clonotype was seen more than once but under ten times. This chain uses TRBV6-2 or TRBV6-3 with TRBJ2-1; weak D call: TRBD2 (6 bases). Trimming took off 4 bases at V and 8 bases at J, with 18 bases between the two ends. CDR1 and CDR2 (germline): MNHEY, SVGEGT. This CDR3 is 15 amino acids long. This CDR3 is CASSSPTSRGHEQFF. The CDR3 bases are TGTGCCAGCAGTTCCCCGACTAGTCGCGGCCATGAGCAGTTCTTC.

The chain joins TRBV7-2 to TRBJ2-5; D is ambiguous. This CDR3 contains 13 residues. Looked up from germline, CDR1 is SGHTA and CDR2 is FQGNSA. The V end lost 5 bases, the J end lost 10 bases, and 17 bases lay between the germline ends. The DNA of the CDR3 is TGTGCCAGCAGCGAAAGGTGTCTAAGGGACCAGTACTTC. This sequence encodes CASSERCLRDQYF.

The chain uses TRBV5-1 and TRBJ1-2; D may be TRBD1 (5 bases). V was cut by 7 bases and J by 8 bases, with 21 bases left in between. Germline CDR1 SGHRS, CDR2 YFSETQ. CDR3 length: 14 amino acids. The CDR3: CASRADRQGYGYTF. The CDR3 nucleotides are TGCGCCAGCCGCGCAGATAGGCAGGGTTACGGCTACACCTTC.

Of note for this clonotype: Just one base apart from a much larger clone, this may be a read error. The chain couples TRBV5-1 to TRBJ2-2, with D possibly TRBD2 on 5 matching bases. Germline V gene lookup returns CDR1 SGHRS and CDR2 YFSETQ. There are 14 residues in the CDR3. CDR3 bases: TGCGCCAGCAGCTTGGACGGGAACACCGGGGAGCTGATTTTT. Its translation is CASSLDGNTGELIF.

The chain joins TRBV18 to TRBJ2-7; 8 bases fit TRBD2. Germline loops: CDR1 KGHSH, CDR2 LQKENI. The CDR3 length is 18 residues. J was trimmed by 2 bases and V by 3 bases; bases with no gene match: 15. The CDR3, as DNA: TGTGCCAGCTCACCGGACCTTGGAACGGGAGGGTTAACCTACGAGCAGTACTTC. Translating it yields CASSPDLGTGGLTYEQYF.

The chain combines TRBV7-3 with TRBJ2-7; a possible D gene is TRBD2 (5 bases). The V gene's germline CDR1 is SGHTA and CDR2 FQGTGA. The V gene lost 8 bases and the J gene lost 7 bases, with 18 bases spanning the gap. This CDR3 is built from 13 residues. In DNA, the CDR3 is TGTGCCAGCTCCGTCGGTGGGAGTCGGGAGCAGTACTTC. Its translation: CASSVGGSREQYF.

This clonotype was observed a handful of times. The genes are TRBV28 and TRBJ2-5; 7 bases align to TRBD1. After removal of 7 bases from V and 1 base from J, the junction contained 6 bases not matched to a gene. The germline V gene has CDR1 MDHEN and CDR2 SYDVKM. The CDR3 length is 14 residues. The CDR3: CASKRDSLQETQYF. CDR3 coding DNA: TGTGCCAGCAAACGGGACAGCCTCCAAGAGACCCAGTACTTC.

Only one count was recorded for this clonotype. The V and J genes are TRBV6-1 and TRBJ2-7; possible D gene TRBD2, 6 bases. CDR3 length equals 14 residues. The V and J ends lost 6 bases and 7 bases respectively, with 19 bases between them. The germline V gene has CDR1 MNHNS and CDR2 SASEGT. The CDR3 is CASSSPRAAGEQYF. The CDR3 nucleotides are TGTGCCAGCAGCTCACCCCGGGCGGCGGGAGAGCAGTACTTC.

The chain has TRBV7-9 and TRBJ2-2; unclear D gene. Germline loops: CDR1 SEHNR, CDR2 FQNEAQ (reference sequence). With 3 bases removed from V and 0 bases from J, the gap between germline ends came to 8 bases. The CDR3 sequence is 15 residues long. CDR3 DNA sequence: TGTGCCAGCAGCTTGTGCAGCGCGAACACCGGGGAGCTGTTTTTT. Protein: CASSLCSANTGELFF.

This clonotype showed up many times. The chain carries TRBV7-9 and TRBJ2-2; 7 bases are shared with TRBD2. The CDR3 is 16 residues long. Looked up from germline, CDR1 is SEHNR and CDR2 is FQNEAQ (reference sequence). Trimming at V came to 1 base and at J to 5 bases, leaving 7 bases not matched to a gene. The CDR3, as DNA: TGTGCCAGCAGCTTAGTTGGCGGGAGAGGAACCGGGGAGCTGTTTTTT. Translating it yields CASSLVGGRGTGELFF.

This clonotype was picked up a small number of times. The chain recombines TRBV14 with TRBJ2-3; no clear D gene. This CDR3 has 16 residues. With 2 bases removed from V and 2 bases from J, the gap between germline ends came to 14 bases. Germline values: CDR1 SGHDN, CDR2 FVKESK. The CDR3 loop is CASSQLWTRTTDTQYF. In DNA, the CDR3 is TGTGCCAGCAGCCAACTTTGGACCCGCACCACAGATACGCAGTATTTT.

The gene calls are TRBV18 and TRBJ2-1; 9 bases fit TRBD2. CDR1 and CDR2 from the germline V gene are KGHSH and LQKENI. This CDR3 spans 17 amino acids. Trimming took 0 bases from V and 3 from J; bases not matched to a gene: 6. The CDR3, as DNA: TGTGCCAGCTCACCACCGGAAGGGACTAGCAGCTACAATGAGCAGTTCTTC. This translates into CASSPPEGTSSYNEQFF.

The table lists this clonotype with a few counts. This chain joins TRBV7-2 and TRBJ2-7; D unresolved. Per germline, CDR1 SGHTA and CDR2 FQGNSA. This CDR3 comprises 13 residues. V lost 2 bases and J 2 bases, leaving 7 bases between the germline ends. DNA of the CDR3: TGTGCCAGCAGCTTAAGCCCGGCCTACGAGCAGTACTTC. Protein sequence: CASSLSPAYEQYF.

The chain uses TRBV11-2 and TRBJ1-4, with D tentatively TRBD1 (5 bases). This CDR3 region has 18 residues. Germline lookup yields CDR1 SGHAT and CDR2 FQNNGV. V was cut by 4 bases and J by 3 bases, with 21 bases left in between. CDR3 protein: CASSYLSFSGRANEKLFF. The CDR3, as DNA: TGTGCCAGCAGCTACTTATCCTTTTCGGGGCGCGCTAATGAAAAACTGTTTTTT.

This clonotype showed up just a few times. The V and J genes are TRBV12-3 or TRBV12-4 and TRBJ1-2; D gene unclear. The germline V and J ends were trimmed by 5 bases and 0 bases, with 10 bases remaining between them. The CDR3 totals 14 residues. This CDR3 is CASSETAANYGYTF. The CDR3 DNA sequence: TGTGCCAGCAGTGAGACCGCAGCTAACTATGGCTACACCTTC.